The TCR beta chain under discussion was sequenced for a study of shared clonotypes between healthy human individuals. Whole-study results and caveats: For naive CD4 cells, 4% to 5% of clonotypes were shared across a handful of donors. Relative to memory subsets, naive subsets generally showed larger estimated richness.

Remarks on this clone: No antigen is known for it.

Here immunoSEQ multiplex PCR was the method, and the copy in TCRdb shows in-frame clones only, minus some. The table has about 580,000 clones, roughly 98% seen once. Naive CD8 cells lacked CD45RO and underwent positive selection for CCR7, leaving out terminally differentiated effector memory CD45RA+ cells. With 5 bases clipped from V and 6 bases from J, the junction kept 7 bases outside the gene matches. The germline gives CDR1 SGHNT, CDR2 YENEEA. The CDR3 contains 15 residues. The V and J genes are TRBV11-3 and TRBJ2-2; 9 bases are shared with TRBD1. The TCR was taken from a man under 40 in good health. Specimen: naive CD8+ T cells sorted from blood. The CDR3 loop is CASSHPGQGPGELFF. In DNA, the CDR3 is TGTGCCAGCAGCCACCCGGGACAGGGACCCGGGGAGCTGTTTTTT.